These 14 T cell receptor beta chains were sequenced from one sample in a study of Graves' ophthalmopathy and Graves' hyperthyroidism (dated by TCRdb to between 2017 and 2018). TCRdb records Illumina HiSeq 2000 as the sequencer. For repertoire sequencing, TCR beta CDR3 regions were amplified from RNA transcripts. HTBI primers and the Qiagen OneStep RT-PCR kit were used in a first-round RT-PCR, which was followed by a second-round multiplex PCR, size selection and purification. The public sequencing data were trimmed at Q25 with fastp and processed into clonotypes with MiXCR by TCRdb, which kept only in-frame beta chains. For every CDR3 protein sequence, its rows merge into one entry that carries the most common genes and DNA. In all, the sample holds approximately 210,000 distinct CDR3 sequences, and roughly a fifth of those were seen once. The leading ten clones occupy roughly 40% of the sample.

The sequencing input was peripheral blood. Source of these receptors: a woman aged 50 to 65 with Graves' ophthalmopathy. Donor details come from another sample of the same person, matched by shared clones.

This clonotype was seen repeatedly, ten times or more. The chain couples TRBV19 to TRBJ1-1, with D unresolved. The germline V and J ends were trimmed by 6 bases and 0 bases, with 11 bases remaining between them. The CDR3 sequence is 14 residues long. The V gene's germline CDR1 is LNHDA and CDR2 SQIVND (reference sequence). The CDR3 loop reads CASRVDRMNTEAFF. In DNA, the CDR3 is TGTGCCAGTAGGGTGGATAGAATGAACACTGAAGCTTTCTTT.

In its sample, this clonotype was seen many times. This chain joins TRBV6-1 and TRBJ1-1; 7 bases agree with TRBD1. The CDR3 is 10 amino acids. With 6 bases clipped from V and 10 bases from J, the junction kept 2 bases outside the gene matches. Germline CDR1 MNHNS, CDR2 SASEGT. CDR3 in DNA: TGTGCCAGCAGGACAGGGATAGCTTTCTTT. It specifies CASRTGIAFF.

The chain employs TRBV4-2 and TRBJ1-2; D gene ambiguous. Trimming pared 3 bases from V and 3 bases from J, leaving 11 bases between. CDR1 is LGHNA and CDR2 is YNFKEQ in the germline V gene. The CDR3 has 14 amino acids. The CDR3 protein is CASSQPQVDYGYTF. CDR3 sequence (DNA): TGTGCCAGCAGCCAGCCTCAGGTAGACTATGGCTACACCTTC.

This chain connects TRBV12-3 or TRBV12-4 to TRBJ2-7; weak D call: TRBD1 (5 bases). The CDR3 totals 16 residues. V lost 2 bases to trimming and J lost 3 bases, with 17 bases between them. The CDR3 bases are TGTGCCAGCAGTTTAAAGGGCTTGTCAGGGATCTACGAGCAGTACTTC. Protein product: CASSLKGLSGIYEQYF.

This sequence joins TRBV27 and TRBJ1-5; D call uncertain. The V end was cut by 5 bases, the J end by 1 base, with 9 bases between. Germline V CDR1 and CDR2: MNHEY, SMNVEV (reference sequence). This CDR3 region has 14 residues. CDR3 bases: TGTGCCAGCAGTGAAAGGAGGAGCAATCAGCCCCAGCATTTT. It specifies CASSERRSNQPQHF.

This clonotype was counted many times. The V and J genes are TRBV20-1 and TRBJ2-5; D not resolved. Trimming shortened V by 0 bases and J by 7 bases, and 12 bases separated the two germline ends. Germline loops: CDR1 DFQATT, CDR2 SNEGSKA (reference sequence). CDR3 length equals 13 residues. CDR3 in DNA: TGCAGTGCTAGAGATCAGGAATGGGGGACCCAGTACTTC. Translating gives CSARDQEWGTQYF.

In its sample, this clonotype was seen many times. The chain links TRBV5-1 to TRBJ2-7; the D gene is possibly TRBD1 (6 bases). Trimming removed 4 bases at V and 9 bases at J, with 23 bases between. Germline CDR1 reads SGHRS; CDR2 reads YFSETQ. The CDR3 contains 15 residues. In DNA, the CDR3 is TGCGCCAGCAGCCAGACGGTATCGACAGGCCGCTTGCAGTACTTC. Protein product: CASSQTVSTGRLQYF.

This chain uses TRBV7-3 with TRBJ2-2; 8 bases map to TRBD1. This CDR3 is 18 amino acids long. Per the germline V gene, CDR1 is SGHTA and CDR2 is FQGTGA. The junction had 10 bases not matched to a gene; V was cut back by 0 bases and J by 4 bases. The CDR3 DNA is TGTGCCAGCAGCTTAACGGGGCAGGCAGGGGGCTTCACCGGGGAGCTGTTTTTT. It translates to CASSLTGQAGGFTGELFF.

This clonotype showed up many times. This chain joins TRBV13 and TRBJ2-5; TRBD2 matches at 10 bases. From germline, CDR1 is PRHDT and CDR2 FYEKMQ (reference sequence). This CDR3 is 15 amino acids long. With 5 bases clipped from V and 4 bases from J, the junction kept 7 bases outside the gene matches. The CDR3 nucleotides read TGTGCCAGCAGCCCCACACTAGCGGGACGAGAGACCCAGTACTTC. Amino acids: CASSPTLAGRETQYF.

Ten or more counts support this clonotype. A junction end diverges from the germline sequence, so it may reflect a read error. The V and J genes are TRBV6-2 or TRBV6-3 and TRBJ2-7; D perhaps matches TRBD1 (5 bases). The germline V gene encodes CDR1 MNHEY and CDR2 SVGEGT. This CDR3 spans 15 amino acids. The CDR3: CASSYSGQGTYEQYF. CDR3 nucleotides: TGTGCCAGCAGCTACTCAGGGCAGGGAACCTACGAGCAGTACTTC.

The table lists this clonotype with many counts. The rearrangement joins TRBV15 to TRBJ2-5; the D is unclear. In germline, CDR1 is LNHNV, CDR2 YYDKDF (reference sequence). The CDR3 spans 15 residues. Deletions cut 0 bases from V and 7 bases from J, with 15 bases between. CDR3 nucleotide sequence: TGTGCCACCAGCAGAGATTATAAGGAAGATGGGACCCAGTACTTC. This codes for CATSRDYKEDGTQYF.

This clonotype was detected ten times or more. The V call is TRBV5-1, the J call TRBJ1-1; TRBD1 is a possible D gene (5 bases). This CDR3 is built from 16 residues. Trimming stripped 2 bases from V and 1 base from J, with 15 bases between. Germline V lookup: CDR1 SGHRS, CDR2 YFSETQ. The CDR3 protein is CASSLGAGYQNTEAFF. Here the CDR3 DNA reads TGCGCCAGCAGCTTAGGGGCGGGCTACCAGAACACTGAAGCTTTCTTT.

The chain employs TRBV6-2 or TRBV6-3 and TRBJ1-5; unclear D gene. The CDR3 loop spans 15 amino acids. Trimming stripped 0 bases from V and 6 bases from J, with 12 bases between. Germline assignment: CDR1 MNHEY and CDR2 SVGEGT. The chain's CDR3 is CASSYSSGFIQPQHF. CDR3 nucleotide sequence: TGTGCCAGCAGTTACTCGTCAGGTTTCATTCAGCCCCAGCATTTT.

Note on this clonotype: One end of the junction is discordant with germline, which a read error may explain. V is TRBV12-3 or TRBV12-4 and J is TRBJ2-7; D call uncertain. The CDR3 is made up of 13 amino acids. The CDR3 region is CANSPTQIYEQYF. The CDR3, as DNA: TGTGCCAACAGTCCCACACAGATCTACGAGCAGTACTTC.